Each of the 11 T cell receptor beta chains below was sequenced from the same sample in a study of cytomegalovirus exposure and HLA in healthy donors. The PCR was carried out with 60 Vbeta primers and 13 Jbeta primers. Method: immunoSEQ multiplex PCR; TCRdb's copy keeps in-frame clones and lacks some. The sample has some 150,000 clones; around 84% are singletons. Sequences were obtained from PBMCs. Source of these receptors: a boy between 2 and 10 years old in good health and CMV-seronegative.

The chain uses TRBV6-4 and TRBJ2-3; 7 bases align to TRBD1. V lost 3 bases, J lost 3 bases, and 0 bases stayed unmatched. Per germline, CDR1 MRHNA and CDR2 SNTAGT. The CDR3 loop spans 13 amino acids. The CDR3 region has the DNA TGTGCCAGCAGTGAACAGGGGACAGATACGCAGTATTTT. This sequence encodes CASSEQGTDTQYF.

The chain uses TRBV19 and TRBJ2-3; TRBD2 might be the D (6 bases). The CDR3 totals 14 residues. V lost 3 bases to trimming and J lost 6 bases, with 13 bases between them. CDR1 LNHDA and CDR2 SQIVND come from the germline V gene (reference sequence). This CDR3 reads CASSIRGNEDTQYF. The CDR3 nucleotides read TGTGCCAGTAGTATCCGCGGGAATGAGGATACGCAGTATTTT.

The V gene is TRBV7-8, the J gene TRBJ1-2, with TRBD1 matching 9 bases. Trimming removed 5 bases from V and 4 bases from J; junction bases left unmatched: 5. The CDR3 has 14 amino acids. Germline V CDR1 and CDR2: SGHVS, FQNEAQ. The CDR3 loop is CASSLGQGSYGYTF. CDR3 nucleotides: TGTGCCAGCAGCCTGGGACAGGGCTCCTATGGCTACACCTTC.

This clone was seen more than once but under ten times. The chain couples TRBV7-3 to TRBJ2-3; 10 positions agree with TRBD2. The trim removed 2 bases at V and 3 bases at J, leaving 2 bases unmatched. In germline, CDR1 is SGHTA, CDR2 FQGTGA. The CDR3 runs to 15 residues. The CDR3 nucleotides read TGTGCCAGCAGCTTAGGACTAGCGGAAACAGATACGCAGTATTTT. This translates into CASSLGLAETDTQYF. Together with reference TRBV7-3 and TRBJ2-3, the CDR3 gives the full variable domain: GAGVSQTPSNKVTEKGKYVELRCDPISGHTALYWYRQSLGQGPEFLIYFQGTGAADDSGLPNDRFFAVRPEGSVSTLKIQRTERGDSAVYLCASSLGLAETDTQYFGPGTRLTVL.

The chain employs TRBV7-7 and TRBJ2-1; 8 bases fit TRBD1. The CDR3 consists of 15 residues. Germline V gene lookup returns CDR1 SSHAT and CDR2 FNYEAQ (reference sequence). With V trimmed by 1 base and J by 9 bases, 8 bases remained unmatched. The CDR3 coding sequence is TGTGCCAGCAGCTTAGATCGCCCAGGGGGCAGTGAGCAGTTCTTC. This gives the protein CASSLDRPGGSEQFF.

The chain employs TRBV6-6 and TRBJ1-1; unclear D gene. CDR1 and CDR2 (germline): MNHNY, SVGAGI (reference sequence). The CDR3 consists of 14 residues. V was pared by 6 bases and J by 5 bases, with 16 bases between. The CDR3 DNA is TGTGCCAGCAGAGACACGGGGTCGTGGACTGAAGCTTTCTTT. Encoded protein: CASRDTGSWTEAFF.

The chain couples TRBV29-1 to TRBJ2-1; D uncertain. The CDR3 contains 14 residues. The germline V and J ends were trimmed by 5 bases and 0 bases, with 11 bases remaining between them. Germline CDR1 reads SQVTM; CDR2 reads ANQGSEA. CDR3 DNA sequence: TGCAGCGTTAGGCGGCAAAGCTCCTACAATGAGCAGTTCTTC. Residues: CSVRRQSSYNEQFF.

The V call is TRBV10-3, the J call TRBJ1-4; D possibly corresponds to TRBD1 (5 bases). The germline gives CDR1 ENHRY, CDR2 SYGVKD. This CDR3 region has 12 residues. V was pared by 2 bases and J by 11 bases, with 9 bases between. CDR3 DNA: TGTGCCATCAGTGAGGGGGCGCAGAAACTGTTTTTT. Encoded protein: CAISEGAQKLFF.

This rearrangement joins TRBV7-2 to TRBJ2-3; 8 bases map to TRBD2. Germline lookup yields CDR1 SGHTA and CDR2 FQGNSA. V shed 0 bases, J shed 4 bases, and the junction held 3 bases outside the gene matches. The CDR3 extends over 15 amino acids. CDR3 loop: CASSLAAGAADTQYF. The CDR3 DNA is TGTGCCAGCAGCTTAGCAGCGGGAGCGGCAGATACGCAGTATTTT.

The gene calls are TRBV6-6 and TRBJ1-6; 11 bases map to TRBD1. The CDR3 totals 16 residues. V shed 2 bases, J shed 9 bases, and the junction held 6 bases outside the gene matches. CDR1 and CDR2 (germline): MNHNY, SVGAGI (reference sequence). The CDR3 DNA is TGTGCCAGCAGTTACCGGACAGGGGGCGGCGGTTCACCCCTCCACTTT. Its protein is CASSYRTGGGGSPLHF.

The V call is TRBV5-1, the J call TRBJ2-1; 10 nucleotides align to TRBD2. Looked up from germline, CDR1 is SGHRS and CDR2 is YFSETQ. V lost 2 bases and J lost 2; bases outside the gene matches: 7. The CDR3 has 17 residues. CDR3 sequence: CASSLIAGGVTYNEQFF. The CDR3 coding sequence is TGCGCCAGCAGCTTAATAGCGGGAGGCGTCACCTACAATGAGCAGTTCTTC.